The 5 T cell receptor beta chains below come from one sample, sequenced in a study of T cell clonotyping in hematopoietic cell transplantation. Method: immunoSEQ multiplex PCR; TCRdb's copy keeps in-frame clones and lacks some. Of 25,000 to 30,000 clones in the sample, roughly 90% were seen once. The material was PBMCs, obtained 100 days after allogeneic stem cell transplant. These receptors were collected from a female patient in her fifties who had an allogeneic stem cell transplant from a related donor, so the T cells may come from the graft donor. Some clones in this sample may be carry-over from other donors' samples.

The DNA for the CDR3 is TGTGCCAGCAGCTTCTCGGGAGGCGGGGAGCTGTTTTTT. Its translation: CASSFSGGGELFF. The rearrangement joins TRBV7-3 to TRBJ2-2; 7 nucleotides match TRBD2. The CDR3 loop spans 13 amino acids. Germline V lookup: CDR1 SGHTA, CDR2 FQGTGA. Trimming removed 3 bases from V and 7 bases from J; junction bases left unmatched: 2. The full variable domain, in which reference TRBV7-3 and TRBJ2-2 provide the parts outside the CDR3, is GAGVSQTPSNKVTEKGKYVELRCDPISGHTALYWYRQSLGQGPEFLIYFQGTGAADDSGLPNDRFFAVRPEGSVSTLKIQRTERGDSAVYLCASSFSGGGELFFGEGSRLTVL.

The rearrangement links TRBV30 to TRBJ2-7; D may be TRBD2 (6 bases). There are 13 residues in the CDR3. Trimming removed 0 bases at V and 3 bases at J, with 9 bases between. Germline-derived CDR1 and CDR2 are GTSNPN and SVGIG (reference sequence). DNA of the CDR3: TGTGCCTGGAGTGTGGGAGCGGGCTACGAGCAGTACTTC. It specifies CAWSVGAGYEQYF.

J is TRBJ2-1 and V is TRBV5-1; D may be TRBD1 (6 bases). The CDR3 loop spans 12 amino acids. Trimming left V 7 bases short and J 7 bases short, with 12 bases between. The germline CDR1 and CDR2 sequences are SGHRS and YFSETQ. The CDR3 bases are TGCGCCAGCCTTGGGGGCAAGAATGAGCAGTTCTTC. This encodes CASLGGKNEQFF.

The J gene is TRBJ1-3, the V gene TRBV9, with no clear D. The CDR3 length is 15 residues. V was trimmed by 3 bases and J by 2 bases, leaving 12 bases between them. CDR1 and CDR2 from the germline V gene are SGDLS and YYNGEE. CDR3 in amino acids: CASSAGPGPGNTIYF. In DNA, the CDR3 is TGTGCCAGCAGCGCGGGTCCCGGGCCTGGAAACACCATATATTTT. Looking up the rest from reference TRBV9 and TRBJ1-3 gives the full variable domain: DSGVTQTPKHLITATGQRVTLRCSPRSGDLSVYWYQQSLDQGLQFLIQYYNGEERAKGNILERFSAQQFPDLHSELNLSSLELGDSALYFCASSAGPGPGNTIYFGEGSWLTVV.

This sequence joins TRBV4-3 and TRBJ2-5; TRBD2 agrees at 7 bases. Germline CDR1 and CDR2: LGHNA and YSLEER. V was clipped by 9 bases and J by 3 bases; unmatched bases: 7. This CDR3 region has 13 residues. For the CDR3, the DNA is TGCGCCAGTTCTCGGGACTACGAAGAGACCCAGTACTTC. It translates to CASSRDYEETQYF.